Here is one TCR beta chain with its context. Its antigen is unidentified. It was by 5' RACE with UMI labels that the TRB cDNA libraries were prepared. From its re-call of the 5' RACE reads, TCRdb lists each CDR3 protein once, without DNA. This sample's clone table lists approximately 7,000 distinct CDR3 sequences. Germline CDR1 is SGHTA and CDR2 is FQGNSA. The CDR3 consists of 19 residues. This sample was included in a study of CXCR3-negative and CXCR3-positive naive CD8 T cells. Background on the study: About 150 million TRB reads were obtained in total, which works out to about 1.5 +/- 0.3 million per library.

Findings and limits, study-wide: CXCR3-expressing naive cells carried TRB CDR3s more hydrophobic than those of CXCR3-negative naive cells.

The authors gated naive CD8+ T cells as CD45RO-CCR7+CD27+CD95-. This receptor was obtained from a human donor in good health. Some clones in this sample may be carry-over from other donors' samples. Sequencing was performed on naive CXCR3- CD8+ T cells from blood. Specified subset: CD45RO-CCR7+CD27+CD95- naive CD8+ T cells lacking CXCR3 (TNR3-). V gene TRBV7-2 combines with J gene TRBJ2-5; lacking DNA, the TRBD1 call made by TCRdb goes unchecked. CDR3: CASSLAGQGDVVGQETQYF.